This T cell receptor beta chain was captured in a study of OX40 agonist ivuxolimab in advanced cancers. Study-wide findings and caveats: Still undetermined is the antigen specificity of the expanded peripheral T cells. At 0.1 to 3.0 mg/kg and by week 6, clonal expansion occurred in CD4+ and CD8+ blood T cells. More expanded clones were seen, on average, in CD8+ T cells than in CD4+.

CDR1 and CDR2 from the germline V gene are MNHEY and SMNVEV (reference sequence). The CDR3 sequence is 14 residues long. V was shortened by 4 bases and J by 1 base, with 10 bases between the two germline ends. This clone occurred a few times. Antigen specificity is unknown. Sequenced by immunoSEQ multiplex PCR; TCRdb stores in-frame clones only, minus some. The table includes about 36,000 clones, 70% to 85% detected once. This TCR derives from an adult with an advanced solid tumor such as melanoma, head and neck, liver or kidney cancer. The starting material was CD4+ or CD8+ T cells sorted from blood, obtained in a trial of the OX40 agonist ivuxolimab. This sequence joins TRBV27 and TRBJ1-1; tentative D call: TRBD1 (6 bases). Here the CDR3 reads CASSWGAANTEAFF. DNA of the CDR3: TGTGCCAGCAGTTGGGGGGCTGCGAACACTGAAGCTTTCTTT.